This T cell receptor beta chain is from a study of STAT3 mutations in large granular lymphocyte leukemia. Broader study findings: At least one immunodominant TCR beta clonotype appeared in every T-cell large granular lymphocyte leukemia patient. Samples missed the first appearance of the clone.

Comment on this clone: The antigen is not known.

The table came from immunoSEQ multiplex PCR; TCRdb's copy has only in-frame clones and leaves some out. The profile covers some 15,000 clones, with 65% to 85% appearing a single time and roughly half taken by the ten largest. The specimen sequenced was peripheral blood mononuclear cells. This clonotype was obtained from a man aged 55 to 70 with T-cell large granular lymphocyte leukemia. Some clones in this sample may be carry-over from other donors' samples.

CDR3 nucleotide sequence: TGTGCCAGCAGCGGCGCCGGGATGCAAGAGACCCAGTACTTC. It codes for CASSGAGMQETQYF. V gene TRBV9 combines with J gene TRBJ2-5; tentative D call: TRBD2 (5 bases). Per germline, CDR1 SGDLS and CDR2 YYNGEE. CDR3 length equals 14 residues. Deletions cut 3 bases from V and 2 bases from J, with 11 bases between.